The 18 T cell receptor beta chains listed next were all sequenced from one sample in a study of cytotoxic CD8 clonotypes in ibrutinib-treated CLL. Clones were sequenced by immunoSEQ multiplex PCR, and TCRdb holds only the in-frame ones, with some missing. In the table there are 85,000 or so clones, roughly three quarters of which are singletons. The sample consisted of PBMCs, taken after 12 months of ibrutinib treatment. The receptor set was obtained from a human donor with chronic lymphocytic leukemia.

The chain has TRBV5-1 and TRBJ2-7, with 9 bases that match TRBD1. The germline CDR1 and CDR2 sequences are SGHRS and YFSETQ. This CDR3 region has 15 residues. The V and J ends lost 4 bases and 6 bases, in that order; junction bases with no gene match: 11. The CDR3 protein is CASSPFGGQGSEQYF. CDR3 in DNA: TGCGCCAGCAGCCCCTTTGGGGGACAGGGATCCGAGCAGTACTTC.

This clone was found once. The chain employs TRBV9 and TRBJ2-3, with D hard to call. Germline CDR1 reads SGDLS; CDR2 reads YYNGEE. The CDR3 consists of 13 residues. The V and J ends lost 4 bases and 10 bases respectively, with 16 bases between them. Here the CDR3 reads CASSSIPPKAQYF. CDR3 nucleotide sequence: TGTGCCAGCAGCTCAATCCCGCCCAAGGCGCAGTATTTT.

This chain joins TRBV7-2 and TRBJ2-7, with 7 bases lining up with TRBD2. This CDR3 has 13 amino acids. From germline, CDR1 is SGHTA and CDR2 FQGNSA. V was pared by 6 bases and J by 4 bases, with 6 bases of the junction left unmatched. The CDR3 DNA reads TGTGCCAGCAGAGTGGCGGGAGTTTACGAGCAGTACTTC. Its protein is CASRVAGVYEQYF.

Regarding this clone: A read error may produce the germline difference seen at one junction end. This chain links TRBV4-1 with TRBJ2-1; tentatively, D is TRBD2 (6 bases). There are 13 residues in the CDR3. Germline V CDR1 and CDR2: MGHRA, YSYEKL. The CDR3 DNA follows: TGCGCCAGCAGCCAAGACCCCCGGGAGACCATGCTCTTC. This encodes CASSQDPRETMLF.

The chain links TRBV18 to TRBJ2-7, with D possibly matching TRBD1 (6 bases). Trimming took off 3 bases at V and 6 bases at J, with 15 bases between the two ends. The CDR3 is made up of 14 amino acids. CDR1 is KGHSH and CDR2 is LQKENI in the germline V gene. CDR3 amino acids: CASSPSTGKREQYF. The CDR3 nucleotides read TGTGCCAGCTCACCGTCCACAGGGAAACGCGAGCAGTACTTC.

The chain links TRBV19 to TRBJ2-7, with D possibly matching TRBD1 (6 bases). CDR3 length equals 12 residues. Trimming stripped 6 bases from V and 4 bases from J, with 10 bases between. Germline V gives CDR1 LNHDA, CDR2 SQIVND (reference sequence). The CDR3 loop is CASRDRLYEQYF. The CDR3 nucleotides read TGTGCCAGTAGGGACAGATTGTACGAGCAGTACTTC.

The V gene is TRBV4-2, the J gene TRBJ2-7; 9 positions match TRBD1. The CDR3 sequence is 15 residues long. Looked up from germline, CDR1 is LGHNA and CDR2 is YNFKEQ. Losses at the gene ends were 1 base for V and 6 bases for J; bases not matched to a gene: 7. The CDR3 DNA follows: TGTGCCAGCAGCCAAGGGGGGGGGACAGGGTTCGAGCAGTACTTC. It specifies CASSQGGGTGFEQYF.

V gene TRBV9 combines with J gene TRBJ1-1; the D gene is possibly TRBD1 (6 bases). Trimming took off 4 bases at V and 6 bases at J, with 16 bases between the two ends. Germline CDR1 is SGDLS and CDR2 is YYNGEE. The CDR3 spans 14 residues. Here the CDR3 reads CASSSQVGGAEAFF. CDR3 nucleotide sequence: TGTGCCAGCAGCTCACAGGTTGGGGGCGCTGAAGCTTTCTTT.

The gene calls are TRBV5-4 and TRBJ2-5; 7 nucleotides match TRBD2. This CDR3 is 18 amino acids long. V shed 4 bases, J shed 5 bases, and the junction held 20 bases outside the gene matches. Germline CDR1 is SGHNT and CDR2 is YYREEE (reference sequence). This CDR3 is CASSTRGPAGNTRETQYF. In DNA, the CDR3 is TGTGCCAGCAGCACCCGCGGGCCAGCGGGGAATACGCGGGAGACCCAGTACTTC.

J is TRBJ2-1 and V is TRBV28; 7 bases agree with TRBD1. Germline V gene lookup returns CDR1 MDHEN and CDR2 SYDVKM. There are 15 residues in the CDR3. The J segment lost 7 bases and the V segment lost 6 bases, leaving 12 bases of the junction unmatched. Here the CDR3 reads CASSSTGNVGNEQFF. The CDR3 nucleotides read TGTGCCAGCAGCTCGACAGGGAACGTGGGGAATGAGCAGTTCTTC.

The chain recombines TRBV20-1 with TRBJ2-3; D remains ambiguous. CDR3 length: 10 amino acids. The germline gives CDR1 DFQATT, CDR2 SNEGSKA (reference sequence). Between the trimmed V and J ends, which lost 3 bases and 8 bases, there was a span of 6 bases. The CDR3 reads CSASVGTQYF. CDR3 sequence (DNA): TGCAGTGCTAGTGTGGGTACGCAGTATTTT.

The rearrangement joins TRBV21-1 to TRBJ1-4. TRBV21-1 is listed as a pseudogene. The CDR3 totals 15 residues. The CDR3 region has the DNA TGTGCCAGCAGCAAAAAGGACCGACCCGGTGAAAAACTGTTTTTT. Its protein is CASSKKDRPGEKLFF.

V and J are TRBV11-2 and TRBJ1-1; tentatively, D is TRBD1 (5 bases). Germline V gene lookup returns CDR1 SGHAT and CDR2 FQNNGV. V lost 11 bases and J 1 base, leaving 20 bases between the germline ends. The CDR3 is made up of 15 amino acids. The CDR3 is CAGSGASQGNTEAFF. CDR3 DNA sequence: TGTGCCGGCTCCGGGGCCAGCCAAGGGAACACTGAAGCTTTCTTT.

The chain joins TRBV4-3 to TRBJ2-7; 11 bases map to TRBD2. The CDR3 is 19 amino acids. V lost 0 bases and J lost 5; bases outside the gene matches: 15. Germline loops: CDR1 LGHNA, CDR2 YSLEER. The CDR3 DNA reads as TGCGCCAGCAGCCAAGATCTACCTAGCGGGAGGAGAGGACTCCACGAGCAGTACTTC. It is translated as CASSQDLPSGRRGLHEQYF.

The chain joins TRBV7-9 to TRBJ1-1; 8 bases align to TRBD1. Germline loops: CDR1 SEHNR, CDR2 FQNEAQ (reference sequence). The trim removed 3 bases at V and 5 bases at J, leaving 11 bases unmatched. The CDR3 consists of 16 residues. CDR3 sequence reads: CASSFRPGQGLTEAFF. The CDR3 DNA is TGTGCCAGCAGCTTTAGGCCTGGACAGGGTTTGACTGAAGCTTTCTTT.

The chain combines TRBV7-2 with TRBJ2-2; D gene unclear. The CDR3 length is 13 residues. V dropped 0 bases and J dropped 9 bases, with 8 bases sitting between them. Germline V gene lookup returns CDR1 SGHTA and CDR2 FQGNSA. DNA of the CDR3: TGTGCCAGCAGCTTAGCGGGCCCCCGGGAGCTGTTTTTT. Amino acids: CASSLAGPRELFF.

The table lists this clone with a count of one. The chain combines TRBV6-5 with TRBJ2-7, with D possibly being TRBD1 or TRBD2 (5 bases each). The CDR3 has 15 residues. Trimming stripped 2 bases from V and 3 bases from J, with 14 bases between. The germline CDR1 and CDR2 sequences are MNHEY and SVGAGI. CDR3 loop: CASSYQGTPDYEQYF. The CDR3 DNA sequence: TGTGCCAGCAGTTACCAAGGGACCCCCGACTACGAGCAGTACTTC.

The chain recombines TRBV18 with TRBJ2-3; D unresolved. CDR1 is KGHSH and CDR2 is LQKENI in the germline V gene. V gave up 3 bases and J gave up 6 bases, with 7 bases separating them. CDR3 length: 12 residues. The CDR3 DNA sequence: TGTGCCAGCTCACCCGGCTCCGATACGCAGTATTTT. It specifies CASSPGSDTQYF.